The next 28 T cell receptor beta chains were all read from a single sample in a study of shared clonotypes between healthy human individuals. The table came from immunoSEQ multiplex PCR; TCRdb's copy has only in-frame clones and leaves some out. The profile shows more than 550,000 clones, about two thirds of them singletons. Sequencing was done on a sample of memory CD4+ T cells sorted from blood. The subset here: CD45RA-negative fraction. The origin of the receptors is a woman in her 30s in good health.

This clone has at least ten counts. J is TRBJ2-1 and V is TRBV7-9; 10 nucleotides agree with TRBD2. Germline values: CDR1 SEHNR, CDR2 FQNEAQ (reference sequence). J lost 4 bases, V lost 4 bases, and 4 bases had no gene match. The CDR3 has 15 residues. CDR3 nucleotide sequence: TGTGCCAGCAGCTCTACACTAGCGGGATACAATGAGCAGTTCTTC. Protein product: CASSSTLAGYNEQFF.

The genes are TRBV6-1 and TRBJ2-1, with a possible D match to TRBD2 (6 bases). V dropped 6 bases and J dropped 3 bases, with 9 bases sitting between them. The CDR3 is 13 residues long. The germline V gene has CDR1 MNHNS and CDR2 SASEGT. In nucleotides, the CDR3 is TGTGCCAGCAGCAGACTAGACTACAATGAGCAGTTCTTC. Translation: CASSRLDYNEQFF.

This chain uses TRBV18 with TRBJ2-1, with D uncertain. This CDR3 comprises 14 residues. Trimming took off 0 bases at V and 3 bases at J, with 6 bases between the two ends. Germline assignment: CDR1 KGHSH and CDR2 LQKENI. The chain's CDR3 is CASSPPSSYNEQFF. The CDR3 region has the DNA TGTGCCAGCTCACCACCGTCCAGCTACAATGAGCAGTTCTTC.

The CDR3 bases are TGTGCCAGCAGGGGATCGGCTAATGAAAAACTGTTTTTT. It yields the protein CASRGSANEKLFF. The V and J genes are TRBV28 and TRBJ1-4, with unresolved D. V was clipped by 6 bases and J by 3 bases, with 8 bases between them. Germline V gene data show CDR1 as MDHEN and CDR2 as SYDVKM. The CDR3 runs to 13 residues. Using reference TRBV28 and TRBJ1-4 for the parts outside the CDR3, the full variable domain is DVKVTQSSRYLVKRTGEKVFLECVQDMDHENMFWYRQDPGLGLRLIYFSYDVKMKEKGDIPEGYSVSREKKERFSLILESASTNQTSMYLCASRGSANEKLFFGSGTQLSVL.

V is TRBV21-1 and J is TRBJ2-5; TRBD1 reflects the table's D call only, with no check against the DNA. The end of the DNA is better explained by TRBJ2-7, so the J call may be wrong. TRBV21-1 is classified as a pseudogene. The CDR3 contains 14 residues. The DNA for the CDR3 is TGTGCCAGCAGCAAAGCTGGGCAGGGCGACGAGCAGTACTTC. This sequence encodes CASSKAGQGDEQYF.

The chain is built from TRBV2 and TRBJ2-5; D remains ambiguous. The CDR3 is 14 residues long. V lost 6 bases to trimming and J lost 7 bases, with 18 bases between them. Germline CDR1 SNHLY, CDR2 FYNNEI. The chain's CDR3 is CASRPRGPRWTQYF. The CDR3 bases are TGTGCCAGCAGACCCCGTGGGCCCCGTTGGACCCAGTACTTC.

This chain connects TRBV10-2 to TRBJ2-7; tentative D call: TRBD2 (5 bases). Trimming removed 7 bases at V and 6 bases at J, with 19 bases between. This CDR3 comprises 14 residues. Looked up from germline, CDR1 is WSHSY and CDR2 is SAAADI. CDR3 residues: CASNDYLAGVEQYF. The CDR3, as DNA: TGCGCCAGCAACGACTACCTGGCGGGCGTCGAGCAGTACTTC.

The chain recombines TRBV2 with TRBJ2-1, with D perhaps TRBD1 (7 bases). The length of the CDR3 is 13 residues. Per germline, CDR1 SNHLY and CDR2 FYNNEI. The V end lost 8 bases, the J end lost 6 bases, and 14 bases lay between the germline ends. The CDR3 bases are TGTGCCAGCGAGGGGGCCGGGGGCAATGAGCAGTTCTTC. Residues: CASEGAGGNEQFF.

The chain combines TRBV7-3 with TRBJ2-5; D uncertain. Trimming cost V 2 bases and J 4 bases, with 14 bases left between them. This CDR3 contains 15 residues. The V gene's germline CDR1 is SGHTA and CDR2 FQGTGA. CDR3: CASSLGNLPGETQYF. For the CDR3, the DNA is TGTGCCAGCAGCTTAGGAAACCTCCCCGGAGAGACCCAGTACTTC.

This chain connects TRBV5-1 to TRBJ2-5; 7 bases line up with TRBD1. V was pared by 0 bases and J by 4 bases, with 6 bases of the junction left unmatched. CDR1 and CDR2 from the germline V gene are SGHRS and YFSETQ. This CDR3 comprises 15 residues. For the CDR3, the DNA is TGCGCCAGCAGCTTGGTGGCGACAGGGAGAGAGACCCAGTACTTC. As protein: CASSLVATGRETQYF.

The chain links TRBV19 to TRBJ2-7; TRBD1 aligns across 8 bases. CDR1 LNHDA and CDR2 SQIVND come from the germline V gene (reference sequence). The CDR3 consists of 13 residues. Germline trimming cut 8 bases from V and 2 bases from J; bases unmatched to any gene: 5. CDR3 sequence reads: CASEDRVTYEQYF. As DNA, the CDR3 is TGTGCCAGTGAGGACAGGGTGACCTACGAGCAGTACTTC.

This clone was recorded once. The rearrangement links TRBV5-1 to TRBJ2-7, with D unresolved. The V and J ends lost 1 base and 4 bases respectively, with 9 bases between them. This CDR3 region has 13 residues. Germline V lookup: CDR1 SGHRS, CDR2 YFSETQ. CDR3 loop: CASSLNPVYEQYF. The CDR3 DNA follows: TGCGCCAGCAGCTTGAATCCGGTATACGAGCAGTACTTC.

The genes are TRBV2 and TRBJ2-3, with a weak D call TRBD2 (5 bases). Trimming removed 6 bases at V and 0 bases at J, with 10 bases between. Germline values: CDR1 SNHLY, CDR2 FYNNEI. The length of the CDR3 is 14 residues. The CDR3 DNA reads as TGTGCCAGCAGAAGCCCGGGGAGCACAGATACGCAGTATTTT. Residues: CASRSPGSTDTQYF. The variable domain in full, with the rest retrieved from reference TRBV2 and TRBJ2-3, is EPEVTQTPSHQVTQMGQEVILRCVPISNHLYFYWYRQILGQKVEFLVSFYNNEISEKSEIFDDQFSVERPDGSNFTLKIRSTKLEDSAMYFCASRSPGSTDTQYFGPGTRLTVL.

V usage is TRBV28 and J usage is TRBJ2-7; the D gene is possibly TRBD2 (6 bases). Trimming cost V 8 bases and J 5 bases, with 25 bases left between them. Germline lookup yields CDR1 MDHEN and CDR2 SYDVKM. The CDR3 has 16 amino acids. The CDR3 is CASRPGVVGPRDEQYF. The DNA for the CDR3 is TGTGCCAGCCGGCCGGGGGTAGTTGGTCCTCGGGACGAGCAGTACTTC. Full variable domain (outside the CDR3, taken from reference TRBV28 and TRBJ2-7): DVKVTQSSRYLVKRTGEKVFLECVQDMDHENMFWYRQDPGLGLRLIYFSYDVKMKEKGDIPEGYSVSREKKERFSLILESASTNQTSMYLCASRPGVVGPRDEQYFGPGTRLTVT.

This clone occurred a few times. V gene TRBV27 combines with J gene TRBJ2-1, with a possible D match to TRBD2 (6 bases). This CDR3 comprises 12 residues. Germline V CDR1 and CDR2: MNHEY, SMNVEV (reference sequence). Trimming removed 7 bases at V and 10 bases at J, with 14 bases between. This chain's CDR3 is CASKYGGGEQFF. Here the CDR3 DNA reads TGTGCCAGCAAATACGGGGGAGGAGAGCAGTTCTTC.

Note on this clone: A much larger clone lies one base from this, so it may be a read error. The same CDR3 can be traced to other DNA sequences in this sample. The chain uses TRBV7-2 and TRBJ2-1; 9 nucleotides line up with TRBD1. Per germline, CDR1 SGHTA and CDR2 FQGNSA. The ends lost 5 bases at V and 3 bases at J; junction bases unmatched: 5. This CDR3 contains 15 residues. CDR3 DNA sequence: TGTGCCAGCAGCCAAGACAGGGGGGACTACAATGAGCAGTTCTTC. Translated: CASSQDRGDYNEQFF.

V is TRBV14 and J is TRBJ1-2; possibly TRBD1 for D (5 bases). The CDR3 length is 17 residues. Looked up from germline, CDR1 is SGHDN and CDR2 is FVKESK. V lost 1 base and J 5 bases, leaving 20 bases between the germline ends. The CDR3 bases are TGTGCCAGCAGCCAAGCCGGGAGGGGATTAGTCCTATATGGCTACACCTTC. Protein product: CASSQAGRGLVLYGYTF.

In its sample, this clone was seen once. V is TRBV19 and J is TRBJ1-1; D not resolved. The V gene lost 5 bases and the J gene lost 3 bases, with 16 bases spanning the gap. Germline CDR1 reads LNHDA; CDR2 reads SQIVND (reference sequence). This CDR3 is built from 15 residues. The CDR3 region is CASSPGHAIDTEAFF. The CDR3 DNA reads TGTGCCAGTAGTCCCGGGCATGCTATTGACACTGAAGCTTTCTTT.

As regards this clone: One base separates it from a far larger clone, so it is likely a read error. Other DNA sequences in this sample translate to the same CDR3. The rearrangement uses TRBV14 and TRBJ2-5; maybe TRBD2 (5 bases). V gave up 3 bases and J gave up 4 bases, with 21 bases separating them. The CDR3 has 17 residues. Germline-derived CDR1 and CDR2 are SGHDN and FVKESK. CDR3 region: CASSHRRGRGRGETQYF. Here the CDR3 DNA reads TGTGCCAGCAGCCATAGGCGTGGCAGAGGGCGCGGAGAGACCCAGTACTTC. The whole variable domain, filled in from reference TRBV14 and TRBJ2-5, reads EAGVTQFPSHSVIEKGQTVTLRCDPISGHDNLYWYRRVMGKEIKFLLHFVKESKQDESGMPNNRFLAERTGGTYSTLKVQPAELEDSGVYFCASSHRRGRGRGETQYFGPGTRLLVL.

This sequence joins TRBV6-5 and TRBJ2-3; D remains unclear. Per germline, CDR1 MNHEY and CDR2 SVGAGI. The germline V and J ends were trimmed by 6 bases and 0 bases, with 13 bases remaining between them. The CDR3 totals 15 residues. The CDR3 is CASRPDDLSTDTQYF. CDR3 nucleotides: TGTGCCAGCAGGCCTGATGACCTCAGCACAGATACGCAGTATTTT.

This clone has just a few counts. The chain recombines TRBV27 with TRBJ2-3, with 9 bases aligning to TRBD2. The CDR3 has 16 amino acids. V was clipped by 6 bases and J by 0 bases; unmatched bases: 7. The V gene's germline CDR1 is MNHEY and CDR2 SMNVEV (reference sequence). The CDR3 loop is CASSRGLAISTDTQYF. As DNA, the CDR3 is TGTGCCAGCAGCCGAGGACTAGCGATTAGCACAGATACGCAGTATTTT.

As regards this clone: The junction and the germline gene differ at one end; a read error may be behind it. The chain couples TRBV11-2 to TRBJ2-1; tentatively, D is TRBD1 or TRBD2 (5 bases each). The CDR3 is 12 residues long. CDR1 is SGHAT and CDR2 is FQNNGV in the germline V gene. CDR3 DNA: TGTGCCAGCAGCTTTGATTTCGGTTCGGGACTCTTC. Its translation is CASSFDFGSGLF.

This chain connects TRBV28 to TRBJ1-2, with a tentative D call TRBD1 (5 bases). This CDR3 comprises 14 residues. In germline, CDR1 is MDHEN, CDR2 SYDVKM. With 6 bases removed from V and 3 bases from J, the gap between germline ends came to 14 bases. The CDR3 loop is CASRTSGTYYGYTF. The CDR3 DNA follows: TGTGCCAGCAGGACCTCCGGGACCTACTATGGCTACACCTTC.

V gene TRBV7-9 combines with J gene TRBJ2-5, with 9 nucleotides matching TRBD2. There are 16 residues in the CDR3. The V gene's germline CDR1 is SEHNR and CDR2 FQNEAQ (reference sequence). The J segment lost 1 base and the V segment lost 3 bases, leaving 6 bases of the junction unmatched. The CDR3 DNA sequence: TGTGCCAGCAGCTTTCGGGCGGGAGGGTTCCAAGAGACCCAGTACTTC. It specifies CASSFRAGGFQETQYF.

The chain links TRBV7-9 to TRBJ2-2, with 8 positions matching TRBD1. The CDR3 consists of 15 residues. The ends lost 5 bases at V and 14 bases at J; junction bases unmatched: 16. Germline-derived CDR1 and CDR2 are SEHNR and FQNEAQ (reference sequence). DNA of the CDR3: TGTGCCAGCAGCACCTCACCCTGGACAGGGACCGTCCTGTTTTTT. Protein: CASSTSPWTGTVLFF.

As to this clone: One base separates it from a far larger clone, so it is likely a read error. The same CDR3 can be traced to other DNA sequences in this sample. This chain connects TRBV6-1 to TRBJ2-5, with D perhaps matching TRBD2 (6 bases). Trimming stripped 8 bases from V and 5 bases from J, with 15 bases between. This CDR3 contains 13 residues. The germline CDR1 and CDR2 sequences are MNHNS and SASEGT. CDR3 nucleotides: TGTGCCAGCGGAACGGGAGAGCAGGAGACCCAGTACTTC. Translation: CASGTGEQETQYF.

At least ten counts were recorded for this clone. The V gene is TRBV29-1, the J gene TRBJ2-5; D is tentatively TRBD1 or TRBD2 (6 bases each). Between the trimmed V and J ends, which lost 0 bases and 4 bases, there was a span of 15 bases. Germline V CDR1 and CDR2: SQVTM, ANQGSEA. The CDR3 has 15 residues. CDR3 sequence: CSVEDWGAEGETQYF. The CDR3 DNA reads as TGCAGCGTTGAAGATTGGGGGGCGGAAGGAGAGACCCAGTACTTC.

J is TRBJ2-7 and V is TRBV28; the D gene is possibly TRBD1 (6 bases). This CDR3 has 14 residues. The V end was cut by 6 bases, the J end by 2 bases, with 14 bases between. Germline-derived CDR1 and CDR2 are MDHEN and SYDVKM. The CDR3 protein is CASSTYRVPYEQYF. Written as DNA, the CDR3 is TGTGCCAGCAGCACTTACAGGGTTCCCTACGAGCAGTACTTC.